This T cell receptor (beta chain) emerged from a study of blood T cells in healthy people across ages. Combining a sample-barcoded 5' primer with a J-beta primer mix, a second PCR ran for 7 to 11 cycles. TCRdb independently ran MiXCR on the 5' RACE reads; one entry per CDR3 protein. The sample shows about 800,000 distinct CDR3 sequences, roughly 25% of them seen only once. This same sample was also part of a study on T cells of mothers and their children. That paper adds: Detection yielded no persistent microchimeric T cell clones.

The specimen sequenced was blood. This sequence originates from a boy aged 5 to 17 in good health.

The CDR3 loop reads CASATTSNTEAFF. CDR3 nucleotides: TGTGCCAGCGCTACCACATCCAACACTGAAGCTTTCTTT. V and J are TRBV12-3 or TRBV12-4 and TRBJ1-1; D gene unclear. Trimming cost V 8 bases and J 2 bases, with 12 bases left between them. CDR3 length: 13 residues.